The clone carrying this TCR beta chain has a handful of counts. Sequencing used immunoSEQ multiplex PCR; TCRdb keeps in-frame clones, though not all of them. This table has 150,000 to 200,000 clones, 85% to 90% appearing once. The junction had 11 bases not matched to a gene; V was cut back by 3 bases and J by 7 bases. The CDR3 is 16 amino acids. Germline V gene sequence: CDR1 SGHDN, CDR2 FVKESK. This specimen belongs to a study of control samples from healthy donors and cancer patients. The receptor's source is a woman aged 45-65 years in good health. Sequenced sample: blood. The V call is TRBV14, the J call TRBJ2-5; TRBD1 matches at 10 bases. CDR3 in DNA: TGTGCCAGCAGCCAGAGACCGGGACAGGGGATGGGGACCCAGTACTTC. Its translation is CASSQRPGQGMGTQYF.